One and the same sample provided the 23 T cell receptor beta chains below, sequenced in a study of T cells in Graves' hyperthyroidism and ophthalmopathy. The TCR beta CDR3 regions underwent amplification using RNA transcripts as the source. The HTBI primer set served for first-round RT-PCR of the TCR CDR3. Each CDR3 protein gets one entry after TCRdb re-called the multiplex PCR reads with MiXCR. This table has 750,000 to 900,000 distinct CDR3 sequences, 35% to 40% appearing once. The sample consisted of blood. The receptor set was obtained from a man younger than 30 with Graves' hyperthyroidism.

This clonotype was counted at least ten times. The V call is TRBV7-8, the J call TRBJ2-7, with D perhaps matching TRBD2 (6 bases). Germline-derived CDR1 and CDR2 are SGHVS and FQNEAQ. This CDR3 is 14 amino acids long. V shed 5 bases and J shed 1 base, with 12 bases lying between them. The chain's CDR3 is CASSPVAVSYEQYF. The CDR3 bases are TGTGCCAGCAGCCCAGTAGCGGTTTCCTACGAGCAGTACTTC.

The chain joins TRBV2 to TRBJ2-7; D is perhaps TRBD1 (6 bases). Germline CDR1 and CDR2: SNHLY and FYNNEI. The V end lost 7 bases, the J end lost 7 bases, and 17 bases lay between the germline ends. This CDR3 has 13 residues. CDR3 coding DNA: TGTGCCAGCAACGTGGACTGGGGGCGAGAGCAGTACTTC. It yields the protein CASNVDWGREQYF. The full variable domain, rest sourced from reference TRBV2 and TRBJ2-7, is EPEVTQTPSHQVTQMGQEVILRCVPISNHLYFYWYRQILGQKVEFLVSFYNNEISEKSEIFDDQFSVERPDGSNFTLKIRSTKLEDSAMYFCASNVDWGREQYFGPGTRLTVT.

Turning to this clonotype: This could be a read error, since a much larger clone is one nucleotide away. The CDR3 spells CASSTYGQTYEQYF. In nucleotides, the CDR3 is TGTGCCAGCAGCACATACGGACAAACCTACGAGCAGTACTTC. The chain links TRBV7-9 to TRBJ2-7, with D possibly matching TRBD1 (5 bases). V gave up 5 bases and J gave up 2 bases, with 13 bases separating them. CDR3 length: 14 amino acids. Germline V gives CDR1 SEHNR, CDR2 FQNEAQ (reference sequence).

CDR3 sequence reads: CASSEQAGGLKYEQYF. In nucleotides, the CDR3 is TGTGCCAGCAGCGAACAGGCGGGAGGGCTAAAGTACGAGCAGTACTTC. The chain has TRBV9 and TRBJ2-7, with 9 bases matching TRBD2. J lost 4 bases, V lost 3 bases, and 11 bases had no gene match. The CDR3 covers 16 residues. Germline CDR1 and CDR2: SGDLS and YYNGEE.

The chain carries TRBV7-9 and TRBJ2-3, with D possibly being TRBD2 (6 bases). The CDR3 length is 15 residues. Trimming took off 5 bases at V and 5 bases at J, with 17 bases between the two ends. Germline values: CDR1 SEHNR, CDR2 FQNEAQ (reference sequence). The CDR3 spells CASSRGTPRGDTQYF. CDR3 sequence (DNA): TGTGCCAGCAGCCGGGGGACTCCGCGGGGAGATACGCAGTATTTT.

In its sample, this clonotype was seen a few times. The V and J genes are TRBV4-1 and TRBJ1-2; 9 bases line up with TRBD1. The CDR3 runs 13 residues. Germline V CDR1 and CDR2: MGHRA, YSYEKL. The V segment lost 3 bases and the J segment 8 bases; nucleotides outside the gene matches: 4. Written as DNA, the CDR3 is TGCGCCAGCAGCCACACAGGGGGCCAAGGCTACACCTTC. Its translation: CASSHTGGQGYTF.

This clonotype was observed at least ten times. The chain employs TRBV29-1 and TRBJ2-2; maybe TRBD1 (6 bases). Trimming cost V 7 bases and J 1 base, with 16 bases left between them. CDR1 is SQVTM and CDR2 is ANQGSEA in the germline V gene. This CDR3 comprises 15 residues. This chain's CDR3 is CSALGGQRNTGELFF. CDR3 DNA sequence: TGCAGCGCTCTAGGCGGACAGAGGAACACCGGGGAGCTGTTTTTT.

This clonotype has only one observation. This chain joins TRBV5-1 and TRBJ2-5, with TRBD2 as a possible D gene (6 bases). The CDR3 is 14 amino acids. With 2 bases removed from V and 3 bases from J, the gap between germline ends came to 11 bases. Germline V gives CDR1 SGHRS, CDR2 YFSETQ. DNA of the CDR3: TGCGCCAGCAGCTTAAGGGACTCCAAAGAGACCCAGTACTTC. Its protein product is CASSLRDSKETQYF.

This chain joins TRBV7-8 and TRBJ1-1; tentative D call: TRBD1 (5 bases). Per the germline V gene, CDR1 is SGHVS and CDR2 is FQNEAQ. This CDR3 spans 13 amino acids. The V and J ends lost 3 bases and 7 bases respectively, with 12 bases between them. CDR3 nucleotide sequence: TGTGCCAGCAGCTTCCGGGGGAGCGGTGAAGCTTTCTTT. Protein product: CASSFRGSGEAFF.

CDR3 in amino acids: CSARGSRNTIYF. The CDR3 nucleotides read TGCAGTGCTAGGGGATCCCGAAACACCATATATTTT. The V and J genes are TRBV20-1 and TRBJ1-3; D gene unclear. V dropped 3 bases and J dropped 5 bases, with 8 bases sitting between them. Looked up from germline, CDR1 is DFQATT and CDR2 is SNEGSKA (reference sequence). The CDR3 sequence is 12 residues long.

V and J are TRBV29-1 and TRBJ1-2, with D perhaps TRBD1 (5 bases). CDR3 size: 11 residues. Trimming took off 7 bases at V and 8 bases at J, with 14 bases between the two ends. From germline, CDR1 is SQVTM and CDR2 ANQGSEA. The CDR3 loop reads CSAQWGMGYTF. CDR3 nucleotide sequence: TGCAGCGCCCAGTGGGGCATGGGCTACACCTTC.

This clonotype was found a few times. The CDR3 region has the DNA TGCAGTGCCGTAGAGGGGGCGAACACCGGGGAGCTGTTTTTT. This encodes CSAVEGANTGELFF. This sequence joins TRBV20-1 and TRBJ2-2, with TRBD1 as a possible D gene (6 bases). Per the germline V gene, CDR1 is DFQATT and CDR2 is SNEGSKA (reference sequence). The CDR3 extends over 14 amino acids. V gave up 6 bases and J gave up 0 bases, with 11 bases separating them.

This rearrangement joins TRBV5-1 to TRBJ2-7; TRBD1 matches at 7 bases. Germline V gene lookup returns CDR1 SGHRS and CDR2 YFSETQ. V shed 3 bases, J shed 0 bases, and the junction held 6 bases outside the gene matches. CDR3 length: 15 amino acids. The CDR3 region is CASSYGQAGSYEQYF. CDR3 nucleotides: TGCGCCAGCAGCTACGGACAGGCCGGCTCCTACGAGCAGTACTTC. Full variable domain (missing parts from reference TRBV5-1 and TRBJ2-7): KAGVTQTPRYLIKTRGQQVTLSCSPISGHRSVSWYQQTPGQGLQFLFEYFSETQRNKGNFPGRFSGRQFSNSRSEMNVSTLELGDSALYLCASSYGQAGSYEQYFGPGTRLTVT.

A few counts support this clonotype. The CDR3 DNA sequence: TGTGCCAGCAGCCCGCCGGGGGGCCACTATGGCTACACCTTC. It is translated as CASSPPGGHYGYTF. V usage is TRBV7-2 and J usage is TRBJ1-2; TRBD1 might be the D (6 bases). This CDR3 spans 14 amino acids. Germline V CDR1 and CDR2: SGHTA, FQGNSA. V was trimmed by 5 bases and J by 3 bases, leaving 13 bases between them.

CDR3 residues: CASSLAPEQPQHF. The CDR3 nucleotides read TGTGCCAGCAGCTTAGCGCCGGAACAGCCCCAGCATTTT. The chain carries TRBV7-2 and TRBJ1-5; no definite D call. Germline loops: CDR1 SGHTA, CDR2 FQGNSA. This CDR3 region has 13 residues. V lost 0 bases, J lost 7 bases, and 7 bases lay in between.

CDR3 nucleotides: TGTGCCAGCAGCGTCGGGCGAGAGAGCTCCTACGAGCAGTACTTC. Translated, it gives CASSVGRESSYEQYF. The chain carries TRBV9 and TRBJ2-7; D gene uncertain. Germline CDR1 SGDLS, CDR2 YYNGEE. CDR3 length: 15 residues. Trimming took off 2 bases at V and 0 bases at J, with 12 bases between the two ends.

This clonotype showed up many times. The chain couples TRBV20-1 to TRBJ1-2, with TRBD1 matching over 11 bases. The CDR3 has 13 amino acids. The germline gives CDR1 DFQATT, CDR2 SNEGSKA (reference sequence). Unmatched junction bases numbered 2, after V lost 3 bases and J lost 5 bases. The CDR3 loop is CSARWDRGYGYTF. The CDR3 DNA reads TGCAGTGCTAGGTGGGACAGGGGGTATGGCTACACCTTC.

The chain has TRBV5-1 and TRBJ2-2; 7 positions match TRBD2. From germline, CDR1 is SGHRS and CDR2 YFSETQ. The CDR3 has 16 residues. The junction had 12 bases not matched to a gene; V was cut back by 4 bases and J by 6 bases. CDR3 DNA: TGCGCCAGCAGCCCTCCGAGATCGGGGGGTGCCGGGGAGCTGTTTTTT. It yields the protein CASSPPRSGGAGELFF.

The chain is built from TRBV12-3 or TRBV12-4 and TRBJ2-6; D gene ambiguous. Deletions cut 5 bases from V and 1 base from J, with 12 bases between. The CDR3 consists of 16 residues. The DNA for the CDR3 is TGTGCCAGCAGTGAAGAGTGGGTGTCTGGGGCCAACGTCCTGACTTTC. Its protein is CASSEEWVSGANVLTF.

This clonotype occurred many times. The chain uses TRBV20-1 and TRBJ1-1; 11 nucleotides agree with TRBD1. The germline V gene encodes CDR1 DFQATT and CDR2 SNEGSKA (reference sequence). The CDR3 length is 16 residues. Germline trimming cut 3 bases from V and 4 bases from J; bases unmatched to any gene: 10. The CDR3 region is CSARIAGGTGGTEAFF. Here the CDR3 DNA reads TGCAGTGCTAGGATCGCTGGGGGGACAGGGGGCACTGAAGCTTTCTTT.

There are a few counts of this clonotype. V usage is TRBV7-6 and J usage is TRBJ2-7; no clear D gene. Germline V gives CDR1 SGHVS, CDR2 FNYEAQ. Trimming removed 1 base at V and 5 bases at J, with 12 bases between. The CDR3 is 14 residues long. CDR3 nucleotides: TGTGCCAGCAGCTTAGTAGGCTCTGGGCACGAGCAGTACTTC. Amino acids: CASSLVGSGHEQYF.

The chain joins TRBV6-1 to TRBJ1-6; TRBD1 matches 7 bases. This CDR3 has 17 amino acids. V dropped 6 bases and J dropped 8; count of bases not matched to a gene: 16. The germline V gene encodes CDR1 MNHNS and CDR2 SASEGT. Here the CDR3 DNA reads TGTGCCAGCAGCTCTTACGCCGGGACAGTGGACGATTCACCCCTCCACTTT. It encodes CASSSYAGTVDDSPLHF.

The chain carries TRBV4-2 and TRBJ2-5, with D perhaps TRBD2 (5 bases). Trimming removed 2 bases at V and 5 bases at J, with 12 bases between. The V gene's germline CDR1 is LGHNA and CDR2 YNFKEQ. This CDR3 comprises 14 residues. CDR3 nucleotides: TGTGCCAGCAGCCAACCTCTAGCAGTGGAGACCCAGTACTTC. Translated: CASSQPLAVETQYF.